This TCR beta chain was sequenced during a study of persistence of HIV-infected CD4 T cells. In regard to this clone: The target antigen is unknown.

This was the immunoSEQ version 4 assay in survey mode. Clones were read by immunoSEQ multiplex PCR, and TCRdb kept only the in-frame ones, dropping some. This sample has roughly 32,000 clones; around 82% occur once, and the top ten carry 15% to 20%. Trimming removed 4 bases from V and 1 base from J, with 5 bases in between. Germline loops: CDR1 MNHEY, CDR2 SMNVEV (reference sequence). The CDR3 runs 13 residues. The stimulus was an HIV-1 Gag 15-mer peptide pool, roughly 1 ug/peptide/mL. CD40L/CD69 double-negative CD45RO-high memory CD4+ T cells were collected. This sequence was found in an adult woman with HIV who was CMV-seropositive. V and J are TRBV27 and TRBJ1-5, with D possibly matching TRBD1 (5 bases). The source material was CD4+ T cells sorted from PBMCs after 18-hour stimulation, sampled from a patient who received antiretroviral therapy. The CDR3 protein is CASSYRSNQPQHF. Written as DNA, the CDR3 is TGTGCCAGCAGTTACAGGAGCAATCAGCCCCAGCATTTT.